Here is one T cell receptor beta chain with its context. The data originate from a study of Ad26.COV2.S vaccination and SARS-CoV-2 variants. Study background: COV1001, an Ad26.COV2.S trial, supplied this vaccine-arm donor. Ad26.COV2.S was injected intramuscularly once or twice, 56 days apart.

Measured with immunoSEQ multiplex PCR; TCRdb has only the in-frame clones, and not every one. This table has a few hundred thousand clones, roughly 86% appearing once. This CDR3 comprises 17 residues. With 2 bases clipped from V and 3 bases from J, the junction kept 10 bases outside the gene matches. Germline CDR1 and CDR2: SGHTA and FQGNSA. The sample's treatment: over 15 received Ad26.COV2.S at low or high dose, single or two shots; roughly five received placebo; per-sample allocation not given. After the first vaccine or placebo injection, samples were drawn on day 63. Based in Boston, the donor was an adult of 18-55 years.

Source: peripheral blood, taken in a trial of Ad26.COV2.S vaccine versus placebo. V gene TRBV7-2 combines with J gene TRBJ2-3; TRBD1 aligns across 8 bases. The sequence came from a person between 18 and 59 years old who received the Ad26.COV2.S COVID-19 vaccine or a placebo. In DNA form, the CDR3 reads TGTGCCAGCAGCTTACCCGACAGGGGCGTGAGAACAGATACGCAGTATTTT. Amino acid sequence: CASSLPDRGVRTDTQYF.